These 31 T cell receptor beta chains originate from one sample sequenced in a study of CD8 T cells in ankylosing spondylitis. TCRdb re-called the 5' RACE reads with MiXCR, one entry per CDR3 protein. The sample yields about 800,000 distinct CDR3 sequences, roughly 10% seen once. The study, taken as a whole, reports: What appeared characteristic of ankylosing spondylitis blood was a TCR beta motif of several highly homologous variants.

Their recognized antigens are unknown. Sequencing used blood, either unsorted or a sorted T cell fraction (not recorded which). The receptors shown here come from a male donor with ankylosing spondylitis.

This clonotype came up a few times. The chain employs TRBV7-2 and TRBJ1-4, with a tentative D call TRBD1 (5 bases). V lost 1 base, J lost 5 bases, and 14 bases lay in between. CDR1 is SGHTA and CDR2 is FQGNSA in the germline V gene. The CDR3 covers 16 residues. In DNA, the CDR3 is TGTGCCAGCAGCTTAGAGGGCAGGGAACGGAATGAAAAACTGTTTTTT. Protein: CASSLEGRERNEKLFF.

The J gene is TRBJ1-6, the V gene TRBV6-1; D uncertain. CDR1 is MNHNS and CDR2 is SASEGT in the germline V gene. Trimming removed 1 base from V and 6 bases from J, with 10 bases in between. The CDR3 totals 15 residues. DNA for the CDR3: TGTGCCAGCAGTGAAGGCCTCCTCAGTAATTCACCCCTCCACTTT. The encoded protein is CASSEGLLSNSPLHF.

The chain couples TRBV20-1 to TRBJ1-6; D uncertain. The CDR3 has 13 residues. The V and J ends lost 0 bases and 7 bases respectively, with 7 bases between them. Germline loops: CDR1 DFQATT, CDR2 SNEGSKA (reference sequence). The CDR3 DNA reads TGCAGTGCTAGAGAACAGTTGAATTCACCCCTCCACTTT. This sequence encodes CSAREQLNSPLHF.

In this sample, this clonotype turned up many times. The chain links TRBV20-1 to TRBJ2-3; D unresolved. The CDR3 has 12 amino acids. The germline V gene encodes CDR1 DFQATT and CDR2 SNEGSKA (reference sequence). V lost 0 bases to trimming and J lost 9 bases, with 10 bases between them. DNA of the CDR3: TGCAGTGCTAGAGATGGAGCAGTGACGCAGTATTTT. Its translation is CSARDGAVTQYF.

The chain has TRBV7-2 and TRBJ1-2; a weak D match, TRBD1 (5 bases). This CDR3 is 13 amino acids long. The V and J ends lost 5 bases and 8 bases respectively, with 15 bases between them. In germline, CDR1 is SGHTA, CDR2 FQGNSA. In DNA, the CDR3 is TGTGCCAGCAGCCCCGACAGTTACTGGGGCTACACCTTC. Protein: CASSPDSYWGYTF. Based on the CDR3 plus reference TRBV7-2 and TRBJ1-2, the full variable domain is GAGVSQSPSNKVTEKGKDVELRCDPISGHTALYWYRQSLGQGLEFLIYFQGNSAPDKSGLPSDRFSAERTGGSVSTLTIQRTQQEDSAVYLCASSPDSYWGYTFGSGTRLTVV.

The chain links TRBV5-1 to TRBJ2-5; D is uncertain. The germline CDR1 and CDR2 sequences are SGHRS and YFSETQ. This CDR3 has 16 amino acids. V was clipped by 1 base and J by 4 bases, with 17 bases between them. The CDR3 DNA reads as TGCGCCAGCAGCTTGCCCTTATCCGAGGTCGGAGAGACCCAGTACTTC. This encodes CASSLPLSEVGETQYF.

The chain carries TRBV21-1 and TRBJ1-5. TRBV21-1 is labeled a pseudogene. The CDR3 extends over 17 amino acids. The CDR3 DNA reads TGTGCCAGCAGCAAAGAATGGAGGGAAGGGAGCAATCAGCCCCAGCATTTT. Translated, it gives CASSKEWREGSNQPQHF.

This clonotype was found many times. The chain links TRBV7-8 to TRBJ1-4, with no clear D. Trimming removed 5 bases at V and 8 bases at J, with 12 bases between. CDR3 length: 13 residues. The germline V gene has CDR1 SGHVS and CDR2 FQNEAQ. The CDR3 sequence: CASSRESDEKLFF. CDR3 DNA sequence: TGTGCCAGCAGCCGGGAGAGTGACGAAAAACTGTTTTTT.

This clonotype showed up just a few times. The chain carries TRBV29-1 and TRBJ1-2; 8 bases are a match to TRBD1. Germline V gene lookup returns CDR1 SQVTM and CDR2 ANQGSEA. V gave up 4 bases and J gave up 5 bases; unmatched junction bases: 6. The CDR3 is 13 amino acids. The CDR3 region has the DNA TGCAGCGTTGGACAGGGGACTTGGTATGGCTACACCTTC. This translates into CSVGQGTWYGYTF. The full variable domain, its missing parts supplied by reference TRBV29-1 and TRBJ1-2, is SAVISQKPSRDICQRGTSLTIQCQVDSQVTMMFWYRQQPGQSLTLIATANQGSEATYESGFVIDKFPISRPNLTFSTLTVSNMSPEDSSIYLCSVGQGTWYGYTFGSGTRLTVV.

This clonotype has a count of ten or more. This chain links TRBV7-2 with TRBJ2-7; no reliable D call. V shed 1 base and J shed 6 bases, with 13 bases lying between them. The CDR3 length is 14 residues. CDR1 is SGHTA, CDR2 FQGNSA, per germline. CDR3 sequence: CASSLVTEGVEQYF. CDR3 DNA sequence: TGTGCCAGCAGCTTAGTCACCGAAGGAGTCGAGCAGTACTTC.

This clonotype was observed a few times. The chain joins TRBV20-1 to TRBJ2-1; 10 bases fit TRBD2. This CDR3 is 14 amino acids long. Germline V CDR1 and CDR2: DFQATT, SNEGSKA (reference sequence). Losses at the gene ends were 2 bases for V and 8 bases for J; bases not matched to a gene: 6. In nucleotides, the CDR3 is TGCAGTGCTAGAAGAGCGGGGGGGGGCCATGAGCAGTTCTTC. It translates to CSARRAGGGHEQFF.

This clonotype was counted a few times. A clone one base away is much larger, so this may be a read error. The chain combines TRBV29-1 with TRBJ2-3; D call uncertain. Germline V gene lookup returns CDR1 SQVTM and CDR2 ANQGSEA. The CDR3 has 12 amino acids. V was pared by 4 bases and J by 1 base, with 6 bases between. CDR3 in amino acids: CSVVEGTDTQYF. The CDR3 DNA follows: TGCAGCGTTGTAGAGGGCACAGATACGCAGTATTTT.

J is TRBJ2-2 and V is TRBV20-1; D is undetermined. Germline lookup yields CDR1 DFQATT and CDR2 SNEGSKA (reference sequence). Trimming cost V 0 bases and J 6 bases, with 14 bases left between them. The CDR3 has 15 amino acids. The CDR3 sequence: CSARESGMVAGELFF. The CDR3 DNA sequence: TGCAGTGCTAGAGAGTCTGGGATGGTAGCCGGGGAGCTGTTTTTT.

V usage is TRBV12-3 or TRBV12-4 and J usage is TRBJ2-5; D is perhaps TRBD1 or TRBD2 (6 bases each). This CDR3 contains 15 residues. Trimming removed 7 bases from V and 2 bases from J, with 17 bases in between. CDR3 sequence: CASTSWRRGQETQYF. The CDR3 DNA is TGTGCCAGCACCTCTTGGAGGAGGGGGCAAGAGACCCAGTACTTC.

The table lists this clonotype with many counts. The chain joins TRBV20-1 to TRBJ1-5, with D possibly being TRBD1 (5 bases). Germline assignment: CDR1 DFQATT and CDR2 SNEGSKA (reference sequence). The V gene lost 6 bases and the J gene lost 0 bases, with 15 bases spanning the gap. The CDR3 loop spans 15 amino acids. CDR3 region: CSAPRWGDSNQPQHF. The CDR3 DNA follows: TGCAGTGCCCCCCGATGGGGGGATAGCAATCAGCCCCAGCATTTT.

This clonotype has more than one count but fewer than ten. The J gene is TRBJ2-1, the V gene TRBV20-1, with TRBD2 identical over 10 bases. The CDR3 length is 12 residues. Germline lookup yields CDR1 DFQATT and CDR2 SNEGSKA (reference sequence). The junction had 7 bases not matched to a gene; V was cut back by 2 bases and J by 15 bases. The CDR3 protein is CSARRVAGGLFF. The CDR3 region has the DNA TGCAGTGCTAGACGGGTAGCGGGAGGTCTGTTCTTC.

This clonotype has at least ten counts. The chain recombines TRBV28 with TRBJ1-4, with D possibly matching TRBD1 (5 bases). The CDR3 contains 12 residues. Germline V gives CDR1 MDHEN, CDR2 SYDVKM. V lost 9 bases, J lost 6 bases, and 11 bases lay in between. The CDR3 DNA sequence: TGTGCCAGTTCCACCAGGGATGAAAAACTGTTTTTT. Translation: CASSTRDEKLFF.

The V gene is TRBV5-1, the J gene TRBJ2-5; TRBD1 agrees at 9 bases. This CDR3 is 18 amino acids long. Germline V gene sequence: CDR1 SGHRS, CDR2 YFSETQ. Trimming at V came to 5 bases and at J to 5 bases, leaving 19 bases not matched to a gene. CDR3 protein: CASSFRDRVLGAPETQYF. In DNA, the CDR3 is TGCGCCAGCAGTTTCCGGGACAGGGTCCTCGGGGCCCCCGAGACCCAGTACTTC.

The table lists this clonotype with a few counts. The V call is TRBV6-5, the J call TRBJ2-3, with D possibly TRBD1 on 5 matching bases. Looked up from germline, CDR1 is MNHEY and CDR2 is SVGAGI. V shed 4 bases and J shed 2 bases, with 10 bases lying between them. This CDR3 is built from 14 residues. CDR3 protein: CASSFDSFTDTQYF. CDR3 nucleotides: TGTGCCAGCAGTTTTGACAGCTTCACAGATACGCAGTATTTT.

V gene TRBV4-1 combines with J gene TRBJ2-2, with 7 bases matching TRBD2. V shed 6 bases and J 7 bases; nucleotides not matched to a gene: 8. This CDR3 has 14 amino acids. CDR1 and CDR2 (germline): MGHRA, YSYEKL. The CDR3 region is CASREGGAVGELFF. CDR3 coding DNA: TGCGCCAGCAGGGAGGGAGGGGCGGTCGGGGAGCTGTTTTTT.

The V call is TRBV24-1, the J call TRBJ2-7; 11 positions match TRBD1. CDR1 KGHDR and CDR2 SFDVKD come from the germline V gene. The CDR3 is 15 amino acids. J lost 2 bases, V lost 9 bases, and 8 bases had no gene match. In DNA form, the CDR3 reads TGTGCCACCCGGGGACAGGGGGGACCCCCCTACGAGCAGTACTTC. Translation: CATRGQGGPPYEQYF.

This clonotype was found once. This rearrangement joins TRBV20-1 to TRBJ2-6; no definite D call. Looked up from germline, CDR1 is DFQATT and CDR2 is SNEGSKA (reference sequence). CDR3 length: 16 residues. V was trimmed by 0 bases and J by 0 bases, leaving 9 bases between them. The CDR3 DNA sequence: TGCAGTGCTAGAGATTGGCCCAGCTCTGGGGCCAACGTCCTGACTTTC. This encodes CSARDWPSSGANVLTF.

The rearrangement uses TRBV19 and TRBJ1-1; D not resolved. In germline, CDR1 is LNHDA, CDR2 SQIVND (reference sequence). The CDR3 covers 14 residues. Trimming took 3 bases from V and 4 from J, leaving 12 bases between them. CDR3 sequence: CASSMNWDITEAFF. The DNA of the CDR3 is TGTGCCAGTAGTATGAATTGGGATATCACTGAAGCTTTCTTT.

This clonotype showed up just a few times. V usage is TRBV7-2 and J usage is TRBJ2-1, with TRBD2 matching 9 bases. This CDR3 comprises 16 residues. From germline, CDR1 is SGHTA and CDR2 FQGNSA. V lost 0 bases and J lost 3; bases outside the gene matches: 3. In DNA form, the CDR3 reads TGTGCCAGCAGCTTAGCCGGGACTAGCCTCTACAATGAGCAGTTCTTC. Its translation is CASSLAGTSLYNEQFF.

This chain joins TRBV7-9 and TRBJ1-1; 8 positions agree with TRBD1. Trimming removed 5 bases from V and 3 bases from J; junction bases left unmatched: 5. The germline gives CDR1 SEHNR, CDR2 FQNEAQ (reference sequence). CDR3 length: 14 residues. The chain's CDR3 is CASSILTGDTEAFF. CDR3 sequence (DNA): TGTGCCAGCAGCATACTGACAGGGGACACTGAAGCTTTCTTT.

There are a few counts of this clonotype. This chain uses TRBV10-3 with TRBJ2-1, with 15 bases fitting TRBD2. Germline V CDR1 and CDR2: ENHRY, SYGVKD. Trimming took 7 bases from V and 3 from J; bases not matched to a gene: 7. CDR3 length equals 17 residues. Here the CDR3 DNA reads TGTGCCATCACCCCGGGACTAGCGGGGGGCAACTACAATGAGCAGTTCTTC. Protein sequence: CAITPGLAGGNYNEQFF.

This clonotype was observed at least ten times. The chain has TRBV29-1 and TRBJ2-3; D ambiguous. CDR3 length: 14 amino acids. With 1 base removed from V and 4 bases from J, the gap between germline ends came to 12 bases. CDR1 SQVTM and CDR2 ANQGSEA come from the germline V gene. The CDR3 DNA is TGCAGCGTTGAAGCCCAAGGGAAGGCAGATACGCAGTATTTT. As protein: CSVEAQGKADTQYF.

J is TRBJ2-5 and V is TRBV20-1; 8 bases agree with TRBD1. The CDR3 runs to 13 residues. Trimming at V came to 6 bases and at J to 4 bases, leaving 7 bases not matched to a gene. From germline, CDR1 is DFQATT and CDR2 SNEGSKA (reference sequence). The CDR3 sequence: CSASRGPGETQYF. The CDR3 DNA is TGCAGTGCCTCCAGGGGGCCGGGAGAGACCCAGTACTTC.

The V call is TRBV20-1, the J call TRBJ2-1, with D tentatively TRBD2 (5 bases). The germline V gene has CDR1 DFQATT and CDR2 SNEGSKA (reference sequence). V was clipped by 3 bases and J by 6 bases, with 15 bases between them. This CDR3 is built from 14 residues. The CDR3 protein is CSASRVRVVNEQFF. The DNA for the CDR3 is TGCAGTGCTAGTCGGGTGAGGGTGGTCAATGAGCAGTTCTTC.

This clonotype was found many times. V gene TRBV12-3 or TRBV12-4 combines with J gene TRBJ1-1, with a possible D match to TRBD1 (5 bases). The CDR3 consists of 15 residues. V gave up 5 bases and J gave up 1 base, with 14 bases separating them. CDR3 nucleotide sequence: TGTGCCAGCAGTAACCTTGGGACGGGGAACACTGAAGCTTTCTTT. Translation gives CASSNLGTGNTEAFF.

This clonotype was picked up many times. The chain joins TRBV20-1 to TRBJ2-4; D may correspond to TRBD1 or TRBD2 (5 bases each). Germline V gene lookup returns CDR1 DFQATT and CDR2 SNEGSKA (reference sequence). The V end was cut by 1 base, the J end by 0 bases, with 10 bases between. The CDR3 runs to 15 residues. The CDR3 spells CSARVGELAKNIQYF. The CDR3 DNA follows: TGCAGTGCTAGAGTGGGGGAACTAGCCAAAAACATTCAGTACTTC.